One and the same sample provided the 21 T cell receptor beta chains below, sequenced in a study of regulatory T cells in long-lasting Graves disease. The time point denotes: newly diagnosed GD, antithyroid drugs for less than 3 months. The TCR library used RNA extracted from PBMCs. HTBI primers from iRepertoire and Arm-PCR of CDR3 regions yielded the TCR beta libraries. TCRdb itself ran the multiplex PCR reads through MiXCR, one entry per CDR3 protein. The sample includes about 400,000 distinct CDR3 sequences, around 15% seen only once; the top ten take just over 20%. These data also featured in a second study, about T cells in Graves' hyperthyroidism and ophthalmopathy.

Sequences were derived from peripheral blood mononuclear cells (PBMCs), sampled at new diagnosis, from a patient treated with antithyroid drugs. The receptor set was obtained from a woman in her late teens or twenties with Graves disease.

The V gene is TRBV6-2 or TRBV6-3, the J gene TRBJ2-6; D is perhaps TRBD1 (6 bases). V lost 5 bases to trimming and J lost 4 bases, with 15 bases between them. The germline V gene encodes CDR1 MNHEY and CDR2 SVGEGT. This CDR3 spans 16 amino acids. In nucleotides, the CDR3 is TGTGCCAGCAGTGAACTGGCAGGGGTAGGGGCCAACGTCCTGACTTTC. Residues: CASSELAGVGANVLTF.

V gene TRBV24-1 combines with J gene TRBJ2-1; maybe TRBD2 (5 bases). In germline, CDR1 is KGHDR, CDR2 SFDVKD. The CDR3 is 12 residues long. V was trimmed by 9 bases and J by 9 bases, leaving 14 bases between them. DNA of the CDR3: TGTGCCACCCGAGAGAGCCGGGGTGAGCAGTTCTTC. This sequence encodes CATRESRGEQFF.

The rearrangement joins TRBV29-1 to TRBJ2-7, with TRBD1 as a possible D gene (6 bases). This CDR3 contains 15 residues. Trimming pared 6 bases from V and 0 bases from J, leaving 18 bases between. Germline CDR1 SQVTM, CDR2 ANQGSEA. The DNA for the CDR3 is TGCAGCGTGGTTAACGTTAGGGGGAGCTCCTACGAGCAGTACTTC. Its translation is CSVVNVRGSSYEQYF.

This clonotype was counted at least ten times. This sequence joins TRBV6-1 and TRBJ2-7; D uncertain. Trimming removed 8 bases from V and 3 bases from J, with 17 bases in between. Germline CDR1 reads MNHNS; CDR2 reads SASEGT. The length of the CDR3 is 14 residues. The CDR3 here is CASFRSELDYEQYF. The CDR3 DNA is TGTGCCAGCTTTAGGTCCGAACTTGACTACGAGCAGTACTTC.

This clonotype occurred many times. This sequence joins TRBV20-1 and TRBJ2-5, with no clear D. CDR1 is DFQATT and CDR2 is SNEGSKA in the germline V gene (reference sequence). The germline V and J ends were trimmed by 1 base and 2 bases, with 8 bases remaining between them. This CDR3 has 13 residues. The CDR3 here is CSARGRVQETQYF. In DNA, the CDR3 is TGCAGTGCTAGAGGCCGGGTACAAGAGACCCAGTACTTC.

This clonotype was recorded at least ten times. As DNA, the CDR3 is TGTGCCAGCAGTTTCGTTAGCGAAGACAATGAGCAGTTCTTC. Amino acids: CASSFVSEDNEQFF. The chain employs TRBV28 and TRBJ2-1; D possibly corresponds to TRBD2 (5 bases). Germline lookup yields CDR1 MDHEN and CDR2 SYDVKM. The CDR3 consists of 14 residues. V was cut by 3 bases and J by 5 bases, with 11 bases left in between.

Only a few counts were recorded for this clonotype. V usage is TRBV5-8 and J usage is TRBJ2-1; 14 bases map to TRBD2. The ends lost 3 bases at V and 2 bases at J; junction bases unmatched: 7. CDR1 SGHTS and CDR2 YDEGEE come from the germline V gene. This CDR3 has 18 amino acids. The CDR3 region has the DNA TGTGCCAGCAGCTCGGGACTAGCGGGAGCTCAGGCCTACAATGAGCAGTTCTTC. Translating it yields CASSSGLAGAQAYNEQFF.

The chain recombines TRBV3-1 with TRBJ2-2; D call uncertain. CDR1 is LGHDT, CDR2 YNNKEL, per germline (reference sequence). V shed 4 bases and J shed 1 base, with 10 bases lying between them. There are 15 residues in the CDR3. The CDR3 nucleotides are TGTGCCAGCAGCCCCCGAAACCTGAACACCGGGGAGCTGTTTTTT. Amino acids: CASSPRNLNTGELFF.

This clonotype was detected many times. The chain joins TRBV9 to TRBJ1-1; tentatively, D is TRBD1 (5 bases). Germline values: CDR1 SGDLS, CDR2 YYNGEE. Deletions cut 3 bases from V and 4 bases from J, with 13 bases between. The CDR3 is 14 amino acids. CDR3 protein: CASSGGWSGTEAFF. In DNA, the CDR3 is TGTGCCAGCAGCGGGGGGTGGAGCGGCACTGAAGCTTTCTTT.

This clonotype has a count of ten or more. The chain carries TRBV30 and TRBJ2-7; possible D gene TRBD2, 6 bases. Trimming removed 5 bases at V and 2 bases at J, with 10 bases between. Germline V gene lookup returns CDR1 GTSNPN and CDR2 SVGIG (reference sequence). This CDR3 comprises 12 residues. For the CDR3, the DNA is TGTGCCTGGGGGCGGGGAGCCTACGAGCAGTACTTC. Translated, it gives CAWGRGAYEQYF.

The rearrangement uses TRBV3-1 and TRBJ2-1, with 10 bases lining up with TRBD2. V gave up 0 bases and J gave up 10 bases; unmatched junction bases: 9. Germline CDR1 reads LGHDT; CDR2 reads YNNKEL (reference sequence). CDR3 length equals 16 residues. The CDR3 is CASSQEGLALAGEQFF. The CDR3 nucleotides are TGTGCCAGCAGCCAAGAGGGACTAGCGTTAGCAGGGGAGCAGTTCTTC.

This clonotype appeared many times. The V call is TRBV12-3 or TRBV12-4, the J call TRBJ2-5; no clear D. The V and J ends lost 7 bases and 4 bases respectively, with 10 bases between them. This CDR3 has 12 amino acids. In nucleotides, the CDR3 is TGTGCCAGCAATTCGCTGTCAGAGACCCAGTACTTC. Translated, it gives CASNSLSETQYF.

Many counts were recorded for this clonotype. The chain links TRBV28 to TRBJ2-7; 12 bases fit TRBD2. V gave up 7 bases and J gave up 2 bases; unmatched junction bases: 6. Germline V gives CDR1 MDHEN, CDR2 SYDVKM. CDR3 length: 15 residues. CDR3 bases: TGTGCCAGCACCTCCTGGACTAGCGGGACCTACGAGCAGTACTTC. Protein: CASTSWTSGTYEQYF.

The J gene is TRBJ2-1, the V gene TRBV29-1; D is uncertain. With 5 bases removed from V and 6 bases from J, the gap between germline ends came to 11 bases. Germline V gene data show CDR1 as SQVTM and CDR2 as ANQGSEA. The CDR3 has 12 residues. DNA for the CDR3: TGCAGCGTTTCCGAATTACTCAATGAGCAGTTCTTC. It specifies CSVSELLNEQFF.

This clonotype occurred many times. J is TRBJ1-4 and V is TRBV3-1, with D maybe TRBD1 (5 bases). The germline V gene encodes CDR1 LGHDT and CDR2 YNNKEL (reference sequence). The germline V and J ends were trimmed by 0 bases and 2 bases, with 10 bases remaining between them. The CDR3 has 16 amino acids. CDR3 loop: CASSQDNWGTNEKLFF. CDR3 nucleotide sequence: TGTGCCAGCAGCCAAGATAATTGGGGGACTAATGAAAAACTGTTTTTT.

Remarks on this clonotype: At one end the junction does not follow the germline gene, possibly because of a read error. The rearrangement links TRBV2 to TRBJ2-7, with 7 bases lining up with TRBD2. The CDR3 is made up of 14 amino acids. From germline, CDR1 is SNHLY and CDR2 FYNNEI. The CDR3 bases are TGTGCCGGCAGGGAGGGGACTATTTCCTACGAGCAGTACTTC. Amino acids: CAGREGTISYEQYF.

This chain links TRBV11-3 with TRBJ2-5, with a possible D match to TRBD1 (5 bases). The CDR3 covers 15 residues. Trimming removed 6 bases from V and 1 base from J, with 15 bases in between. Germline CDR1 reads SGHNT; CDR2 reads YENEEA. CDR3 nucleotide sequence: TGTGCCAGCAGTATATCAGGACAACTCCAAGAGACCCAGTACTTC. Translating gives CASSISGQLQETQYF.

This clonotype was detected a few times. This rearrangement joins TRBV20-1 to TRBJ1-5; D unclear. The CDR3 is 15 amino acids. Germline V gene lookup returns CDR1 DFQATT and CDR2 SNEGSKA (reference sequence). Trimming took off 5 bases at V and 6 bases at J, with 20 bases between the two ends. The CDR3 reads CSASIPGGPSQPQHF. The CDR3 nucleotides are TGCAGTGCTTCTATTCCGGGAGGGCCCAGTCAGCCCCAGCATTTT.

The gene calls are TRBV6-4 and TRBJ1-2, with D tentatively TRBD1 (6 bases). Germline CDR1 reads MRHNA; CDR2 reads SNTAGT. Deletions cut 6 bases from V and 7 bases from J, with 15 bases between. This CDR3 comprises 13 residues. CDR3 residues: CASSRESGAGYTF. Written as DNA, the CDR3 is TGTGCCAGCAGCCGCGAATCAGGGGCTGGCTACACCTTC.

This clonotype showed up many times. This chain connects TRBV27 to TRBJ2-2; D is possibly TRBD1 (6 bases). The V gene lost 2 bases and the J gene lost 0 bases, with 7 bases spanning the gap. Germline assignment: CDR1 MNHEY and CDR2 SMNVEV (reference sequence). The CDR3 runs to 15 residues. The CDR3 DNA is TGTGCCAGCAGTTTAACAGGGCCGAACACCGGGGAGCTGTTTTTT. Protein product: CASSLTGPNTGELFF.

This clonotype was counted ten times or more. The V gene is TRBV2, the J gene TRBJ1-5, with 7 nucleotides matching TRBD1. CDR3 size: 13 residues. Unmatched junction bases numbered 4, after V lost 6 bases and J lost 5 bases. Per germline, CDR1 SNHLY and CDR2 FYNNEI. CDR3 protein: CASSADRYQPQHF. DNA of the CDR3: TGTGCCAGCAGCGCGGACAGGTATCAGCCCCAGCATTTT.